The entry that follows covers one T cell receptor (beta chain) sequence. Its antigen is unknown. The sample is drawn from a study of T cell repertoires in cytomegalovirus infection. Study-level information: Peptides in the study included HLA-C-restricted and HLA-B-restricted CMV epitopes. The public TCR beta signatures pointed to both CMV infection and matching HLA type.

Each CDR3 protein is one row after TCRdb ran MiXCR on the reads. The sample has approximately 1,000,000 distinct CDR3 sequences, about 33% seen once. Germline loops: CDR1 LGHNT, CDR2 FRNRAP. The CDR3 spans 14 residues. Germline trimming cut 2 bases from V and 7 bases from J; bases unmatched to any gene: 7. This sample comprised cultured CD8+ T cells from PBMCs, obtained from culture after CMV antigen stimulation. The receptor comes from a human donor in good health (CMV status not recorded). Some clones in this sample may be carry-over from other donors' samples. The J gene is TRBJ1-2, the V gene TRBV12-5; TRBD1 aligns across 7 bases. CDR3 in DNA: TGTGCTAGTGGTTTGCCGGAAGACAGGGTTGGCTACACCTTC. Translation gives CASGLPEDRVGYTF. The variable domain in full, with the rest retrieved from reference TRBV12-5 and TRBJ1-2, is DARVTQTPRHKVTEMGQEVTMRCQPILGHNTVFWYRQTMMQGLELLAYFRNRAPLDDSGMPKDRFSAEMPDATLATLKIQPSEPRDSAVYFCASGLPEDRVGYTFGSGTRLTVV.